Described below is a single TCR beta chain sequence and its context. What it binds is unknown. The CDR3 loop spans 13 amino acids. Germline CDR1 reads LGHNA; CDR2 reads YNFKEQ. After removal of 6 bases from V and 3 bases from J, the junction contained 3 bases not matched to a gene. The protocol was immunoSEQ multiplex PCR, while the TCRdb copy is restricted to in-frame clones and leaves out a portion. The sample lists just under 70,000 clones, around 65% occurring once. The record originates from a study of cytotoxic CD8 clonotypes in ibrutinib-treated CLL. Study context: The cohort had around 10 relapsed/refractory and some 16 treatment-naive patients, fewer than 18 IGHV unmutated. Response samples were taken after a median of approximately 11 months on treatment, range 6 to 36.

Notes on the study in general: Elevated clonality accompanied ibrutinib response, with a return toward baseline values at progression. Stable or contracted on treatment, public clonotypes were also uncommon.

The sample here was PBMCs, taken after 12 months of ibrutinib treatment. The receptor was isolated from a human donor with chronic lymphocytic leukemia. The genes are TRBV4-2 and TRBJ2-5; 8 bases line up with TRBD2. Here the CDR3 DNA reads TGTGCCAGCAGTCGTAGCGGGGAAGAGACCCAGTACTTC. This sequence encodes CASSRSGEETQYF.